The entry below gives a single T cell receptor beta chain sequence along with its context. The sample comes from a study of T cell responses to AZD1222 COVID-19 vaccine. With 2 bases removed from V and 7 bases from J, the gap between germline ends came to 17 bases. Germline loops: CDR1 PRHDT, CDR2 FYEKMQ (reference sequence). The CDR3 contains 15 residues. The assay was immunoSEQ multiplex PCR, and TCRdb's table has in-frame clones only and misses some. The table records about 70,000 clones, 90% of them present only once. V and J are TRBV13 and TRBJ1-1; D perhaps matches TRBD1 (5 bases). The sample in question was peripheral blood, obtained 28 days after the second AZD1222 dose. This TCR was recovered from an adult who received the AZD1222 COVID-19 vaccine. CDR3 protein: CASSLKGPLPGEAFF. CDR3 in DNA: TGTGCCAGCAGCTTAAAGGGGCCGCTCCCGGGTGAAGCTTTCTTT.